Listed below are T cell receptor beta chains from one sample, sequenced in a study of blood T cell repertoires in COVID-19. TCRdb's table, derived via immunoSEQ multiplex PCR, lists solely in-frame clones and lacks some. The sample contains 150,000 to 200,000 clones, roughly nine tenths of which appear only once. Specimen: peripheral blood. The receptors shown here come from a man younger than 35 with acute or convalescent COVID-19. CDR3s include the opening cysteine and the closing phenylalanine or tryptophan. Each record gives: J gene, D gene, V gene, clone size, CDR3 DNA, CDR3 protein. A D gene is named only where the DNA matches it firmly. Part of the rows lack a size; the others show once, few, many or a class for expanded clones.

>TRBJ2-2|-|TRBV15|few
TGTGCCACCAGCAGGGCAGGGAACACCGGGGAGCTGTTTTTT
CATSRAGNTGELFF
>TRBJ1-5|TRBD1|TRBV10-2|-
TGCGCCAGCAGTGGGACAGGGGGCAGCAATCAGCCCCAGCATTTT
CASSGTGGSNQPQHF
>TRBJ2-1|TRBD2|TRBV7-3|-
TGTGCCAGCAGCCTTACCGGGGGGGTTAACAATGAGCAGTTCTTC
CASSLTGGVNNEQFF
>TRBJ1-5|-|TRBV18|-
TGTGCCAGCTCACCATCTAACAATCAGCCCCAGCATTTT
CASSPSNNQPQHF
>TRBJ2-3|-|TRBV5-5|-
TGTGCCAGCAGCTTGGGCAGACACACAGATACGCAGTATTTT
CASSLGRHTDTQYF
>TRBJ2-3|TRBD2|TRBV10-2|-
TGCGCCAGCAGCCTGGGCTTAGCGGGGGGGCGGGCAGATACGCAGTATTTT
CASSLGLAGGRADTQYF
>TRBJ1-5|-|TRBV6-1|-
TGTGCCAGCAGTGACTTGGGGGCTCGGAGCAATCAGCCCCAGCATTTT
CASSDLGARSNQPQHF
>TRBJ2-1|-|TRBV5-1|-
TGCGCCAGCAGCTTGACAGGGAACAATGAGCAGTTCTTC
CASSLTGNNEQFF
>TRBJ1-2|TRBD1|TRBV5-3|-
TGTGCCAGAAGCTACCACCGACAGACAGGGGGAGGACGGGGCTATGGCTACACCTTC
CARSYHRQTGGGRGYGYTF
>TRBJ1-2|-|TRBV27|-
TGTGCCAGCAGAGGGAGACATACCCACGGCTACACCTTC
CASRGRHTHGYTF
>TRBJ1-4|TRBD1|TRBV28|-
TGTGCCAGCAGATTACAGGGGGCCGCAACTAATGAAAAACTGTTTTTT
CASRLQGAATNEKLFF
>TRBJ1-1|-|TRBV30|few
TGTGCCTGGACAGGGAAGATGAACACTGAAGCTTTCTTT
CAWTGKMNTEAFF
>TRBJ1-1|-|TRBV19|once
TGTGCCAGTAGTACAACAGAGAACACTGAAGCTTTCTTT
CASSTTENTEAFF
>TRBJ2-1|-|TRBV5-1|-
TGCGCCAGCAGCCCCGAGGGAGGCACCTATGAGCAGTTCTTC
CASSPEGGTYEQFF
>TRBJ2-1|TRBD2|TRBV29-1|few
TGCAGCGTTCAAAAGACCATAGCGGGCGACAATGAGCAGTTCTTC
CSVQKTIAGDNEQFF
>TRBJ1-4|-|TRBV14|-
TGTGCCAGCGTCTTAGACGTAATTTCCAGGGATCCGGACAACGGGACAAGGAATGAAAAACTGTTTTTT
CASVLDVISRDPDNGTRNEKLFF
>TRBJ1-2|-|TRBV6-4|-
TGTGCCAGCAGTGACGGACACGGAACCGGCTACACCTTC
CASSDGHGTGYTF
>TRBJ1-5|-|TRBV7-3|-
TGTGCCAGGGAGGATGGGGGCGCGGTATGTCAGCCCCAGCATTTT
CAREDGGAVCQPQHF
>TRBJ1-1|TRBD1|TRBV9|-
TGTGCCAGCAGCGTGGGACAGCCGAACACTGAAGCTTTCTTT
CASSVGQPNTEAFF
>TRBJ2-3|-|TRBV4-1|-
TGCGCCAGCAGCCAAGACAGGGGTAGCACAGATACGCAGTATTTT
CASSQDRGSTDTQYF
>TRBJ1-5|TRBD1|TRBV19|-
TGTGCCAGTAGTATAATAGGGACAGTTAATCGTCCCCAGCATTTT
CASSIIGTVNRPQHF
>TRBJ1-2|-|TRBV11-1|-
TGTGCCAGCAGCTCATCACCCGGGACTAAGTCCGGCTACACCTTC
CASSSSPGTKSGYTF
>TRBJ2-6|-|TRBV9|-
TGTGCCAGCAGCTTCACTGGCTCTGGGGCCAACGTCCTGACTTTC
CASSFTGSGANVLTF
>TRBJ1-2|TRBD1|TRBV29-1|-
TGCAGCGTCGAACAGGGGGCGATTTATGGCTACACCTTC
CSVEQGAIYGYTF
>TRBJ2-1|-|TRBV5-1|-
TGCGCCAGCAGCCTCCGTCCTCAACAAAGTGAGCAGTTCTTC
CASSLRPQQSEQFF
>TRBJ2-7|TRBD1|TRBV12-3/TRBV12-4|-
TGTGCCAGCAGTATGACAGGGAACTACGAGCAGTACTTC
CASSMTGNYEQYF
>TRBJ1-1|-|TRBV5-1|-
TGCGCCAGCAGCTTGTCAGAGAACACTGAAGCTTTCTTT
CASSLSENTEAFF
>TRBJ1-4|TRBD1|TRBV5-5|-
TGTGCCAGCAGCGTCCGACAGGGGGCGTATGAAAAACTGTTTTTT
CASSVRQGAYEKLFF
>TRBJ1-5|-|TRBV2|-
TGTGCCAGCAGTGATTATGGCAGGGTGAGCAATCAGCCCCAGCATTTT
CASSDYGRVSNQPQHF
>TRBJ2-5|-|TRBV5-4|-
TGTGCCAGCAGTTACCACCCCGGGGGCCAAGAGACCCAGTACTTC
CASSYHPGGQETQYF
>TRBJ2-2|-|TRBV11-2|-
TGTGCCAGCAGCTTCAGTTTCCAGGGAACGTCCGGGGAGCTGTTTTTT
CASSFSFQGTSGELFF
>TRBJ2-2|TRBD1|TRBV6-6|once
TGTGCCAGCAGTTACTCGAGGACAGGGGTCACCGGGGAGCTGTTTTTT
CASSYSRTGVTGELFF
>TRBJ2-3|-|TRBV5-5|-
TGTGCCAGCAGCCCCGAGACTAGGGGGCCAGATACGCAGTATTTT
CASSPETRGPDTQYF
>TRBJ1-5|-|TRBV10-3|-
TGTGCCATCCGGGGGAAGGCTATTAACAATCAGCCCCAGCATTTT
CAIRGKAINNQPQHF
>TRBJ2-3|TRBD2|TRBV5-8|few
TGTGCCAGCAGCCCCACCAGCGGGGGCCCCACTAGCACAGATACGCAGTATTTT
CASSPTSGGPTSTDTQYF
>TRBJ1-4|-|TRBV4-1|-
TGCGCCAGCAGCCAAGAAGCAGGGGCGGCTAATGAAAAACTGTTTTTT
CASSQEAGAANEKLFF
>TRBJ2-1|TRBD2|TRBV5-4|-
TGTGCCAGCAGGCCACCCGGGACTAGCGGGGGGGCCTTTAATGAGCAGTTCTTC
CASRPPGTSGGAFNEQFF
>TRBJ1-1|-|TRBV25-1|-
TGTGCCAGCAGATCCGGGACATCGAACACTGAAGCTTTCTTT
CASRSGTSNTEAFF
>TRBJ1-2|-|TRBV15|-
TGTGCCACCAGCAGAGATCAAACAACTAACTATGGCTACACCTTC
CATSRDQTTNYGYTF
>TRBJ1-2|-|TRBV18|-
TGTGCCAGCTCACCACCGACAGGTGACTATGGCTACACCTTC
CASSPPTGDYGYTF
>TRBJ2-5|TRBD2|TRBV11-2|-
TGTGCCAGCAGCTCCGGGACTAGCGGGGCCCTAGAGACCCAGTACTTC
CASSSGTSGALETQYF
>TRBJ2-5|TRBD2|TRBV9|-
TGTGCCAGCAGCGTAGCGGGGGGACAAGAGACCCAGTACTTC
CASSVAGGQETQYF
>TRBJ1-2|-|TRBV7-3|-
TGTGCCAGCAGCTTATGGGACACCATTCCAAGCTATGGCTACACCTTC
CASSLWDTIPSYGYTF
>TRBJ1-1|-|TRBV3-1/TRBV3-2|-
TGTGCCAGCAGCCTAACAACAGAAATGAACACTGAAGCTTTCTTT
CASSLTTEMNTEAFF
>TRBJ2-7|TRBD1|TRBV5-1|once
TGCGCCAGCAACCCCGGGGACAGGGGAGCCTACGAGCAGTACTTC
CASNPGDRGAYEQYF
>TRBJ1-2|-|TRBV7-8|-
TGTGCCAGCAGCTTAAGGGGTGCCCCTGGCTACACCTTC
CASSLRGAPGYTF
>TRBJ2-2|TRBD1|TRBV13|once
TGTGCCAGCAGTCCTGGACAGGGGGCAACCGGGGAGCTGTTTTTT
CASSPGQGATGELFF
>TRBJ1-4|TRBD1|TRBV5-1|-
TGCGCCAGCAGCCAACGACAGGGGAGTTTGGATGAAAAACTGTTTTTT
CASSQRQGSLDEKLFF
>TRBJ1-6|-|TRBV30|-
TGTGCCTGGAGTGTACCCTTAGGGAGTAATTCACCCCTCCACTTT
CAWSVPLGSNSPLHF
>TRBJ2-2|-|TRBV16|-
TGTGCCAGCAGCCAATCCTCGGGAATTACCGGGGAGCTGTTTTTT
CASSQSSGITGELFF
>TRBJ2-7|-|TRBV6-5|-
TGTGCCAGCAGCCCGGGGGTCCTGGGGTACGAGCAGTACTTC
CASSPGVLGYEQYF
>TRBJ1-2|-|TRBV6-4|few
TGTGCCAGCAGTCCCGAACTCAGCCGGGGTGGCTACACCTTC
CASSPELSRGGYTF
>TRBJ2-1|TRBD1|TRBV7-6|once
TGTGCCAGCAGCTTAGATCTAAGGACAGGGAGAAATGAGCAGTTCTTC
CASSLDLRTGRNEQFF
>TRBJ2-2|-|TRBV12-5|-
TGTGCTAGTGTTGGAGGACGGATGAACACCGGGGAGCTGTTTTTT
CASVGGRMNTGELFF
>TRBJ2-5|TRBD2|TRBV3-1/TRBV3-2|-
TGTGCCAGCAGTCGACTAGCGGGGGGATATCGGACCCAGTACTTC
CASSRLAGGYRTQYF